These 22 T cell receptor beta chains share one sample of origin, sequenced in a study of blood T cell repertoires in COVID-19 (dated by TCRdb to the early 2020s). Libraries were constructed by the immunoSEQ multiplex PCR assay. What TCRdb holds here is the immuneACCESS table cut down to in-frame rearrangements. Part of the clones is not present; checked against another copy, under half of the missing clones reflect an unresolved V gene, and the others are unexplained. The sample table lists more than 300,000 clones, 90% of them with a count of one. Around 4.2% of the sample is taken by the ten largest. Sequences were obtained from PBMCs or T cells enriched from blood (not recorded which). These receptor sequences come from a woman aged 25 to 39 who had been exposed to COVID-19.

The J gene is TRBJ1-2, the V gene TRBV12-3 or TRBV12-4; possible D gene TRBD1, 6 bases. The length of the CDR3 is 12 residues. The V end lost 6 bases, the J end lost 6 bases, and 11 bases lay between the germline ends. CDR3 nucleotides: TGTGCCAGCAGACCCTACAGGGATGGCTACACCTTC. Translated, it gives CASRPYRDGYTF.

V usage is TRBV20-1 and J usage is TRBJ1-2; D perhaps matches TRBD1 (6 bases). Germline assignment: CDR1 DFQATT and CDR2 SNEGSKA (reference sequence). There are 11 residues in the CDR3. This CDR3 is CTPQGYYGYTF. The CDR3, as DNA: TGCACACCACAGGGTTACTATGGCTACACCTTC.

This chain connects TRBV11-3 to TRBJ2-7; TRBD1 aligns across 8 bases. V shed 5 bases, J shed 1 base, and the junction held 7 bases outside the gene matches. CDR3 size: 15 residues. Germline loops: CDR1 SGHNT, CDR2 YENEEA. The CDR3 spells CASSLTGGASYEQYF. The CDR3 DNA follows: TGTGCCAGCAGCCTCACAGGGGGTGCGTCCTACGAGCAGTACTTC.

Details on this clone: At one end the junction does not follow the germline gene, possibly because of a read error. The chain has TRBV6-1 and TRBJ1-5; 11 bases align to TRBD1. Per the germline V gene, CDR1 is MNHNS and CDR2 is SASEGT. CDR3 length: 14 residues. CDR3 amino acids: CANSDRTGGHGQHF. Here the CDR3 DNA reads TGTGCCAACAGTGACCGGACAGGGGGCCATGGCCAGCATTTT.

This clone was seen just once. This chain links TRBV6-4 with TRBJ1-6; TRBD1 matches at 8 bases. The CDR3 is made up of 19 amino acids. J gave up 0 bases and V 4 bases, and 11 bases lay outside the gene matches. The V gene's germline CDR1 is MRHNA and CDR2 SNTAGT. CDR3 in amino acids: CASSGDRGVNYSYNSPLHF. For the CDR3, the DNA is TGTGCCAGCAGTGGCGACAGGGGAGTCAACTACTCCTATAATTCACCCCTCCACTTT.

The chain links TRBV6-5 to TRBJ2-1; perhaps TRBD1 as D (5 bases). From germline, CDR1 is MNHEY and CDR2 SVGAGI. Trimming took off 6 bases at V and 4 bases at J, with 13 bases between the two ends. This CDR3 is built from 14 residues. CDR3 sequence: CASRRTPQYNEQFF. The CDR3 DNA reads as TGTGCCAGCAGGAGGACACCTCAGTACAATGAGCAGTTCTTC.

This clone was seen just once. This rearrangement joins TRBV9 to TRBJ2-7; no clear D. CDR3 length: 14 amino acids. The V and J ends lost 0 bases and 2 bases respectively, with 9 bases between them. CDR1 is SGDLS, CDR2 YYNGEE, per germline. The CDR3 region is CASSVGEVTYEQYF. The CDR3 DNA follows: TGTGCCAGCAGCGTAGGAGAGGTCACCTACGAGCAGTACTTC.

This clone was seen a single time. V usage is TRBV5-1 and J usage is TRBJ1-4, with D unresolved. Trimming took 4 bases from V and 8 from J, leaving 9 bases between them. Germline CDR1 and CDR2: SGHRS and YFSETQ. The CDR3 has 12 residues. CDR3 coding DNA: TGCGCCAGCAGCCCGGGAGAGGAAAAACTGTTTTTT. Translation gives CASSPGEEKLFF.

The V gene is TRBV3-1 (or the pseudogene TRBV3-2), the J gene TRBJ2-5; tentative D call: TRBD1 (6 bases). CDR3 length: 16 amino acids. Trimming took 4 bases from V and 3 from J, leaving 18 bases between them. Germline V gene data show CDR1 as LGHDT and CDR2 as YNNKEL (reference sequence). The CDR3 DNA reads TGTGCCAGCAGCCCAATTAAACAGGGTAGGGAAGAGACCCAGTACTTC. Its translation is CASSPIKQGREETQYF.

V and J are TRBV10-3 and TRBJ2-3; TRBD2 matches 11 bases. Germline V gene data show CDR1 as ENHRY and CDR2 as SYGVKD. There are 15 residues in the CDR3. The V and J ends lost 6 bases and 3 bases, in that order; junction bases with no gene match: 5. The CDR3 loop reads CAIRIAGGTTDTQYF. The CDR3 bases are TGTGCCATCAGGATAGCGGGGGGGACTACAGATACGCAGTATTTT.

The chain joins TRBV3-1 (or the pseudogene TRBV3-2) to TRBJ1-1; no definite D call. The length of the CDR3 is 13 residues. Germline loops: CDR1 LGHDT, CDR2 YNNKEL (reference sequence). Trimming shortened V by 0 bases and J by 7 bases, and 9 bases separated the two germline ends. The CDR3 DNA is TGTGCCAGCAGCCAAGATCCTTTCTTTGAAGCTTTCTTT. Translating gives CASSQDPFFEAFF.

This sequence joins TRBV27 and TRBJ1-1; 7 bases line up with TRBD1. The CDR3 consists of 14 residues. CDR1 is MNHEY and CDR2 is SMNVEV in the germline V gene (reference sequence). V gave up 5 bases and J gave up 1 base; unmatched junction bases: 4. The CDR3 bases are TGTGCCAGCAGTGGCCGGGACAGGAACACTGAAGCTTTCTTT. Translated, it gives CASSGRDRNTEAFF.

CDR3 sequence: CASSLVGRGDPNQPQHF. The CDR3, as DNA: TGCGCCAGCAGCTTGGTAGGCAGGGGGGACCCAAATCAGCCCCAGCATTTT. V usage is TRBV5-1 and J usage is TRBJ1-5; 7 positions match TRBD1. Germline V gene lookup returns CDR1 SGHRS and CDR2 YFSETQ. With 0 bases clipped from V and 4 bases from J, the junction kept 10 bases outside the gene matches. CDR3 length equals 17 residues.

CDR3 region: CATSRDFPGTGNSPLHF. CDR3 nucleotide sequence: TGTGCCACCAGCAGAGATTTTCCCGGGACAGGCAACTCACCCCTCCACTTT. This sequence joins TRBV15 and TRBJ1-6; 8 nucleotides agree with TRBD1. This CDR3 contains 17 residues. Per germline, CDR1 LNHNV and CDR2 YYDKDF (reference sequence). The V gene end was trimmed by 0 bases and the J gene end by 10 bases; junction bases not matched to a gene: 11.

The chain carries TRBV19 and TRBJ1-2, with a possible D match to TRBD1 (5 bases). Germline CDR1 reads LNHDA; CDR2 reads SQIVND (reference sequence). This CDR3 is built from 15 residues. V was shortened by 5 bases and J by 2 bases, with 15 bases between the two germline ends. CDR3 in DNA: TGTGCCAGTAGTTTCCGGGACTTACAAAACTATGGCTACACCTTC. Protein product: CASSFRDLQNYGYTF.

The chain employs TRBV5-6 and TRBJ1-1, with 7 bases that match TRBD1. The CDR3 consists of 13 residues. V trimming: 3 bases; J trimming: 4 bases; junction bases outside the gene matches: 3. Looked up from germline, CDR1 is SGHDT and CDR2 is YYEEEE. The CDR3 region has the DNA TGTGCCAGCAGCTGGGGACAGCCCACTGAAGCTTTCTTT. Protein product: CASSWGQPTEAFF.

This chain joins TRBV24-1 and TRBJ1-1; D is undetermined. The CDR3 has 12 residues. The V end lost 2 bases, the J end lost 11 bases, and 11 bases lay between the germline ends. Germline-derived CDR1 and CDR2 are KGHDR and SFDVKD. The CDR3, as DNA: TGTGCCACCAGTGATTGGCGGGGAAGGGCTTTCTTT. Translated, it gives CATSDWRGRAFF.

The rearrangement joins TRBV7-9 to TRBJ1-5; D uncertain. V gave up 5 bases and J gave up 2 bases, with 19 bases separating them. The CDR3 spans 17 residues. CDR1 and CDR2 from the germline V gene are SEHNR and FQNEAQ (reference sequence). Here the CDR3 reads CASSPLARPQGNQPQHF. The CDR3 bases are TGTGCCAGCAGCCCCCTTGCCCGGCCCCAGGGCAATCAGCCCCAGCATTTT.

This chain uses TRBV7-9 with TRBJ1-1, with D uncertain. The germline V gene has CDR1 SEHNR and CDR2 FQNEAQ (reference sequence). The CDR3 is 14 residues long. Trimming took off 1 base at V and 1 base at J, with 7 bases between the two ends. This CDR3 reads CASSLVPENTEAFF. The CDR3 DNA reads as TGTGCCAGCAGCTTAGTGCCAGAGAACACTGAAGCTTTCTTT.

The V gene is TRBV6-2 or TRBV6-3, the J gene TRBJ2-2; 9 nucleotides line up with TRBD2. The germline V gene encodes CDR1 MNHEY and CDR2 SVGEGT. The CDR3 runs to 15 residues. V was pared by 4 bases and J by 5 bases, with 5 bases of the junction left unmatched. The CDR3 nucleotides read TGTGCCAGCAGTTCGTCTAGCGGGGCTACCGGGGAGCTGTTTTTT. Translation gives CASSSSSGATGELFF.

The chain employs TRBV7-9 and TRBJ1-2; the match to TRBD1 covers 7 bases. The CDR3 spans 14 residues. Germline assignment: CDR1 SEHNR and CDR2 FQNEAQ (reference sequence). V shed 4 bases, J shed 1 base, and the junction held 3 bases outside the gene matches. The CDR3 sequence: CASSSQGLNYGYTF. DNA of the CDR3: TGTGCCAGCAGCTCACAGGGGCTTAACTATGGCTACACCTTC.

The CDR3: CASSSRRAGLETQYF. The CDR3 coding sequence is TGTGCCAGCAGCTCACGGCGGGCGGGGTTAGAGACCCAGTACTTC. V usage is TRBV13 and J usage is TRBJ2-5, with D possibly matching TRBD2 (6 bases). Germline assignment: CDR1 PRHDT and CDR2 FYEKMQ (reference sequence). Trimming removed 4 bases at V and 4 bases at J, with 16 bases between. The CDR3 contains 15 residues.